This T cell receptor beta chain originates from a study of sequential checkpoint blockade in melanoma. Profiled with immunoSEQ multiplex PCR; TCRdb holds only in-frame clones, not every one. The sample consists of about 22,000 clones, roughly 80% of them appearing once. From germline, CDR1 is MNHEY and CDR2 SVGAGI. V dropped 2 bases and J dropped 6 bases, with 11 bases sitting between them. The CDR3 length is 14 residues. This clone was counted a few times. The treatment: randomized to nivolumab then ipilimumab (arm A) or the reverse (arm B). This specimen consisted of CD8+ T cells sorted from blood (inferred from file names), obtained from a patient given nivolumab and ipilimumab in sequence. This TCR came from a human donor with melanoma. The V and J genes are TRBV6-5 and TRBJ1-3; D is possibly TRBD1 (5 bases). The CDR3: CASSYSEGVNTIYF. DNA for the CDR3: TGTGCCAGCAGTTACAGTGAAGGGGTAAACACCATATATTTT.